This T cell receptor beta chain is drawn from a study of blood T cell repertoires in COVID-19. As for the study in general: Sample material is recorded as cDNA or gDNA derived from T cells, B-cell-depleted T cells, or PBMCs.

Sequencing used immunoSEQ multiplex PCR; TCRdb keeps in-frame clones, though not all of them. Of more than 150,000 clones in the sample, 78% were seen once. This study enrolled people aged 18 to 89 from 20 to 25 US geographic areas. With 5 bases clipped from V and 4 bases from J, the junction kept 6 bases outside the gene matches. Germline loops: CDR1 SGHNT, CDR2 YYREEE (reference sequence). This CDR3 contains 14 residues. V usage is TRBV5-4 and J usage is TRBJ2-7; 10 bases line up with TRBD2. The specimen sequenced was PBMCs or T cells enriched from blood (not recorded which). This TCR was sampled from a woman in her forties or fifties who had recovered from COVID-19. As DNA, the CDR3 is TGTGCCAGCAGTTTAGCGGGAGGTTTGTACGAGCAGTACTTC. As protein: CASSLAGGLYEQYF.